These T cell receptor beta chains were read from a single sample in a study of T-cell reconstitution after alpha-beta-depleted transplantation in children. TCRdb re-called the PCR reads through MiXCR, storing one row per CDR3 protein. The table has around 270,000 distinct CDR3 sequences, roughly 7.8% seen once. The material sequenced was peripheral blood, taken 360 days after TCRalphabeta/CD19-depleted stem cell transplant. All receptors derive from a female patient aged 2-15 years who had a stem cell transplant for Fanconi anemia, so the T cells may come from the graft donor. The CDR3 runs from the conserved cysteine through the conserved F or W. D genes are given only for firm matches. Clone sizes are given selectively: once, few, many, or a class where the clone is expanded.

DNA: TGCAGCGTTATGGTAAGGGGCGGTGGACGGAACGCCTATGGCTACACCTTC
CDR3: CSVMVRGGGRNAYGYTF
D: -
size: many
J: TRBJ1-2
V: TRBV29-1

DNA: TGTGCCAGCACCCGTTTATGGTCCCCTGAAGCTTTCTTT
CDR3: CASTRLWSPEAFF
D: -
size: few
J: TRBJ1-1
V: TRBV27

DNA: TGTGCCAGCAGCGCCCAACAGGGCCCCTACAATGAGCAGTTCTTC
CDR3: CASSAQQGPYNEQFF
D: -
size: few
J: TRBJ2-1
V: TRBV7-2

DNA: TGCAGCGTTGAGGCGTCGGACCAAGAGACCCAGTACTTC
CDR3: CSVEASDQETQYF
D: -
size: many
J: TRBJ2-5
V: TRBV29-1

DNA: TGTGCCAGCAGCCGCTCCGGGACTACCAATTCACCCCTCCACTTT
CDR3: CASSRSGTTNSPLHF
D: -
size: -
J: TRBJ1-6
V: TRBV11-2

DNA: TGTGCCAGCAGCCTGACTAGCGCCAGAGAGACCCAGTACTTC
CDR3: CASSLTSARETQYF
D: TRBD2
size: many
J: TRBJ2-5
V: TRBV9

DNA: TGTGCCAGCAGCATTGCACACGGGACTAGCAATGAGCAGTTCTTC
CDR3: CASSIAHGTSNEQFF
D: TRBD2
size: few
J: TRBJ2-1
V: TRBV7-9

DNA: TGTGCCAGCAGCCCCGGCCGGACTGCGTACTTC
CDR3: CASSPGRTAYF
D: -
size: many
J: TRBJ2-5
V: TRBV7-9

DNA: TGCGCCAGCAGCTTGGCCAGAGGAGGCGATGAAAAACTGTTTTTT
CDR3: CASSLARGGDEKLFF
D: -
size: few
J: TRBJ1-4
V: TRBV5-1

DNA: TGTGCCACCAGCAGAGATAACAGGGGGCGGACTAGAGATACGCAGTATTTT
CDR3: CATSRDNRGRTRDTQYF
D: TRBD1
size: many
J: TRBJ2-3
V: TRBV15

DNA: TGTGCCAGCAGCGCACTAGACAGGGGTGTGAACACTGAAGCTTTCTTT
CDR3: CASSALDRGVNTEAFF
D: TRBD1
size: many
J: TRBJ1-1
V: TRBV9

DNA: TGCGCCAGCAGCTTGGCCGCTTCCTCCTATAATTCACCCCTCCACTTT
CDR3: CASSLAASSYNSPLHF
D: -
size: many
J: TRBJ1-6
V: TRBV5-1

DNA: TGCGCCAGCAGCTTGGCCGGGACGGACCGACGGGGTGAGCAGTTCTTC
CDR3: CASSLAGTDRRGEQFF
D: -
size: -
J: TRBJ2-1
V: TRBV5-1

DNA: TGTGCCGCAATTAATCGTATAGGCACCGGGGAGCTGTTTTTT
CDR3: CAAINRIGTGELFF
D: -
size: -
J: TRBJ2-2
V: TRBV7-3

DNA: TGCGCCAGCAGCTTTTTCCGGGACAACAGCCGAACTATTAGCTATGGCTACACCTTC
CDR3: CASSFFRDNSRTISYGYTF
D: -
size: few
J: TRBJ1-2
V: TRBV5-1

DNA: TGCGCCAGCAGGGCCCTAGCGGGGGGGCCAAAAGGTATCCAGTACTTC
CDR3: CASRALAGGPKGIQYF
D: TRBD2
size: many
J: TRBJ2-5
V: TRBV10-2

DNA: TGTGCCAGCACCCCCCCCCGAGGGGTTGCGAACACCGGGGAGCTGTTTTTT
CDR3: CASTPPRGVANTGELFF
D: -
size: many
J: TRBJ2-2
V: TRBV12-3/TRBV12-4

DNA: TGTGCCAGCAGTTTATATCCCCGGCCACAGGCGGATGAGCAGTTCTTC
CDR3: CASSLYPRPQADEQFF
D: -
size: many
J: TRBJ2-1
V: TRBV12-3/TRBV12-4

DNA: TGTGCCACCAGTGATCCCAACGGGACGGTGTACAATGAGCAGTTCTTC
CDR3: CATSDPNGTVYNEQFF
D: -
size: many
J: TRBJ2-1
V: TRBV24-1

DNA: TGTGCCAGCAGCCGGGACATAATCCAAGAGACCCAGTACTTC
CDR3: CASSRDIIQETQYF
D: -
size: -
J: TRBJ2-5
V: TRBV2

DNA: TGTGCCAGCAGTCCCGGATTAGCGGGGGGGCCGGGAGATACGCAGTATTTT
CDR3: CASSPGLAGGPGDTQYF
D: TRBD2
size: many
J: TRBJ2-3
V: TRBV28

DNA: TGTGCCAGCATAGCGGGCGATGAGCAGTTCTTC
CDR3: CASIAGDEQFF
D: TRBD2
size: many
J: TRBJ2-1
V: TRBV12-3/TRBV12-4

DNA: TGTGCCAGCAGTGAAAAATGGAGGGGCGTCGGCTACACCTTC
CDR3: CASSEKWRGVGYTF
D: -
size: -
J: TRBJ1-2
V: TRBV25-1

DNA: TGTGCCACTCACCCCCATATGGCGGGGGACTATGGCTACACCTTC
CDR3: CATHPHMAGDYGYTF
D: -
size: many
J: TRBJ1-2
V: TRBV10-3

DNA: TGCGCCAGCAGCCAAGACCTCGGGTGGGGGAATCAGCCCCAGCATTTT
CDR3: CASSQDLGWGNQPQHF
D: -
size: few
J: TRBJ1-5
V: TRBV4-1

DNA: TGTGCCAGCAGCCTCACGGGGGCGCGCACTGAAGCTTTCTTT
CDR3: CASSLTGARTEAFF
D: -
size: many
J: TRBJ1-1
V: TRBV7-6

DNA: TGTGCCAGCAGCTACGGGGCTTATACGCAGTATTTT
CDR3: CASSYGAYTQYF
D: -
size: few
J: TRBJ2-3
V: TRBV13

DNA: TGTGCCAGCAGTGCCAGGGGTGGAAACAATGAGCAGTTCTTC
CDR3: CASSARGGNNEQFF
D: -
size: -
J: TRBJ2-1
V: TRBV6-4

DNA: TGTGCCAGCAGCCAAGTGACAGGGGGAGCCAAAAACATTCAGTACTTC
CDR3: CASSQVTGGAKNIQYF
D: TRBD1
size: many
J: TRBJ2-4
V: TRBV4-2

DNA: TGTGCCAGCAGCTCAACAGGTTACCAAGAGACCCAGTACTTC
CDR3: CASSSTGYQETQYF
D: -
size: many
J: TRBJ2-5
V: TRBV7-7

DNA: TGTGCCAGCAGCTTAGGGGCAAGGGGCCAAGAGACCCAGTACTTC
CDR3: CASSLGARGQETQYF
D: -
size: many
J: TRBJ2-5
V: TRBV7-9

DNA: TGTGCCAGCAGTGAAGCGCTAGCGGGAGAGAACGAGCAGTACTTC
CDR3: CASSEALAGENEQYF
D: TRBD2
size: many
J: TRBJ2-7
V: TRBV2

DNA: TGCGCCAGCAGGGGGACAGGGGGTTGGGGCACTGAAGCTTTCTTT
CDR3: CASRGTGGWGTEAFF
D: TRBD1
size: -
J: TRBJ1-1
V: TRBV5-1

DNA: TGTGCCAGCAGTGGGGGAGGGTCCTACGAGCAGTACTTC
CDR3: CASSGGGSYEQYF
D: TRBD2
size: -
J: TRBJ2-7
V: TRBV27

DNA: TGCAGTGCTATATACAAAGCAACTAATGAAAAACTGTTTTTT
CDR3: CSAIYKATNEKLFF
D: -
size: -
J: TRBJ1-4
V: TRBV20-1

DNA: TGTGCCAGCAGTTTATTCGAGAGCGGGGGGGCCAAGGAGACAGATACGCAGTATTTT
CDR3: CASSLFESGGAKETDTQYF
D: TRBD2
size: -
J: TRBJ2-3
V: TRBV27

DNA: TGTGCCAGCTCACCACGAACCGGGAGGTCTGACCAAGAGACCCAGTACTTC
CDR3: CASSPRTGRSDQETQYF
D: TRBD2
size: -
J: TRBJ2-5
V: TRBV18

DNA: TGTGCCAGCAGTTTCCTAGCGGGCACAGATACGCAGTATTTT
CDR3: CASSFLAGTDTQYF
D: TRBD2
size: many
J: TRBJ2-3
V: TRBV7-2

DNA: TGTGCCAGCAGTTTCCCCCGCGAAAACACCATATATTTT
CDR3: CASSFPRENTIYF
D: -
size: -
J: TRBJ1-3
V: TRBV28

DNA: TGTGCCAGCAGCCCAACTACTAGCTACACCTCCAATGAGCAGTTCTTC
CDR3: CASSPTTSYTSNEQFF
D: -
size: many
J: TRBJ2-1
V: TRBV7-3

DNA: TGCGCCAGCAGCTTGGCTCTCGTCGAGACCCAGTACTTC
CDR3: CASSLALVETQYF
D: -
size: many
J: TRBJ2-5
V: TRBV5-1

DNA: TGTGCCAGCAGTTTGCGGGGAGGGGACGAAAAACTGTTTTTT
CDR3: CASSLRGGDEKLFF
D: -
size: -
J: TRBJ1-4
V: TRBV12-3/TRBV12-4

DNA: TGTGCCAGCAGCCAAGACCTTCAACTAGCGGGGGGATACCAAGAGACCCAGTACTTC
CDR3: CASSQDLQLAGGYQETQYF
D: TRBD2
size: many
J: TRBJ2-5
V: TRBV4-2

DNA: TGTGCCAGCAGCTTAAACCCAGGGGGCTATTTAAACACTGAAGCTTTCTTT
CDR3: CASSLNPGGYLNTEAFF
D: TRBD1
size: -
J: TRBJ1-1
V: TRBV7-3

DNA: TGTGCCAGCAGCCAAGATATGGCGGGGAGGTTGGCGAACTATGGCTACACCTTC
CDR3: CASSQDMAGRLANYGYTF
D: -
size: many
J: TRBJ1-2
V: TRBV4-2

DNA: TGTGCCACCAGTGATTTGCCCCGGGGGGGGAATGAGCAGTTCTTC
CDR3: CATSDLPRGGNEQFF
D: TRBD2
size: few
J: TRBJ2-1
V: TRBV24-1

DNA: TGTGCCAGCAGTTTTCTTTCGAGCGGGAGGTTATACGAGCAGTACTTC
CDR3: CASSFLSSGRLYEQYF
D: TRBD2
size: -
J: TRBJ2-7
V: TRBV27

DNA: TGCAGTGCCCTCTCGGGCAGGGGGATTGATCAGCCCCAGCATTTT
CDR3: CSALSGRGIDQPQHF
D: TRBD1
size: -
J: TRBJ1-5
V: TRBV20-1

DNA: TGTGCCAGCAGCCCCCAGGCTTTCGGGAGGGGCTACACCTTC
CDR3: CASSPQAFGRGYTF
D: -
size: many
J: TRBJ1-2
V: TRBV9

DNA: TGTGCCAGCAGTCAGACAGGGGGCGGTGAGCAGTACTTC
CDR3: CASSQTGGGEQYF
D: TRBD1
size: many
J: TRBJ2-7
V: TRBV7-8

DNA: TGTGCCAGCAGGTTAATGTTTCGAGGGGGGGCCTTGGCAGATACGCAGTATTTT
CDR3: CASRLMFRGGALADTQYF
D: -
size: -
J: TRBJ2-3
V: TRBV6-5

DNA: TGTGCCAGCAGCCAAGCGGGGGGGCAGGGCAATGAGCAGTTCTTC
CDR3: CASSQAGGQGNEQFF
D: TRBD2
size: few
J: TRBJ2-1
V: TRBV3-1

DNA: TGTGCCAGCAGCCCCGACCCCTATCAGCCCCAGCATTTT
CDR3: CASSPDPYQPQHF
D: -
size: -
J: TRBJ1-5
V: TRBV9